Listed below are T cell receptor beta chains from one sample, sequenced in a study of control samples from healthy donors and cancer patients. TCRdb's table, derived via immunoSEQ multiplex PCR, lists solely in-frame clones and lacks some. Here the sample spans roughly 200,000 clones, roughly 94% being singletons. The specimen was blood. Receptor source: a man aged 45-65 years in good health. CDR3s include the opening cysteine and the closing phenylalanine or tryptophan.

>TRBV28
CASSSGRSYGYTF
>TRBV7-9
CASSSQGPKDTGELFF
>TRBV13
CASSLGGSGAFF
>TRBV24-1
CATSVGSVGELFF
>TRBV5-1
CASSSAGTTGNEQFF
>TRBV7-6
CASSPRGGPLQETQYF
>TRBV28
CASSLLGNYGYTF
>TRBV28
CASSPWGRVGQPQHF
>TRBV7-2
CASSLAEGTEAFF
>TRBV7-2
CASSLGAHRNTEAFF
>TRBV9
CASSVGPGVREGYTF
>TRBV11-2
CASSFTLGTGGQGYTF
>TRBV7-9
CASSLYTGQETQYF
>TRBV5-4
CASSLGQDFNQPQHF
>TRBV5-1
CASSSTSVNEKLFF
>TRBV5-1
CASSLGTSGGRNNEQFF
>TRBV7-2
CASSTRRGGEKLFF
>TRBV6-5
CASRARSGTEAFF
>TRBV5-4
CASSFNRRSTDTQYF
>TRBV19
CASSPPGRSGNTIYF